Shown below are 14 T cell receptor beta chains from a single sample sequenced in a study of OX40 agonist ivuxolimab in advanced cancers. Sequenced by immunoSEQ multiplex PCR; TCRdb stores in-frame clones only, minus some. The sample yields more than 95,000 clones, roughly 95% seen once. The sample here was CD4+ or CD8+ T cells sorted from blood, taken in a trial of the OX40 agonist ivuxolimab. Receptor source: an adult with an advanced solid tumor such as melanoma, head and neck, liver or kidney cancer.

The chain combines TRBV15 with TRBJ1-1; unclear D gene. The CDR3 consists of 13 residues. The V gene's germline CDR1 is LNHNV and CDR2 YYDKDF (reference sequence). V gave up 1 base and J gave up 8 bases, with 11 bases separating them. The CDR3 DNA sequence: TGTGCCACCAGCAGAGGCAGAGCGCGGGAAGCTTTCTTT. Translating it yields CATSRGRAREAFF.

The chain is built from TRBV7-3 and TRBJ2-3; D is unclear. Per the germline V gene, CDR1 is SGHTA and CDR2 is FQGTGA. The CDR3 runs 12 residues. Deletions cut 1 base from V and 4 bases from J, with 3 bases between. CDR3 sequence: CASSLMSDTQYF. CDR3 in DNA: TGTGCCAGCAGCTTAATGTCAGATACGCAGTATTTT.

This chain uses TRBV27 with TRBJ2-5; TRBD1 might be the D (6 bases). Germline assignment: CDR1 MNHEY and CDR2 SMNVEV (reference sequence). The CDR3 is 16 amino acids. With 5 bases removed from V and 0 bases from J, the gap between germline ends came to 16 bases. CDR3: CASSPRTVLYQETQYF. The CDR3 DNA sequence: TGTGCCAGCAGTCCCCGGACAGTCCTGTACCAAGAGACCCAGTACTTC.

The CDR3 DNA follows: TGCGCCAGCAGCGGACTGACAGGTTTTAACACTGAAGCTTTCTTT. It is translated as CASSGLTGFNTEAFF. The chain recombines TRBV5-1 with TRBJ1-1; tentative D call: TRBD1 (6 bases). Germline V gives CDR1 SGHRS, CDR2 YFSETQ. The CDR3 totals 15 residues. Trimming removed 4 bases at V and 2 bases at J, with 15 bases between. Full variable domain (rest looked up from reference TRBV5-1 and TRBJ1-1): KAGVTQTPRYLIKTRGQQVTLSCSPISGHRSVSWYQQTPGQGLQFLFEYFSETQRNKGNFPGRFSGRQFSNSRSEMNVSTLELGDSALYLCASSGLTGFNTEAFFGQGTRLTVV.

The chain carries TRBV6-5 and TRBJ2-1, with 10 bases matching TRBD2. The germline V gene has CDR1 MNHEY and CDR2 SVGAGI. This CDR3 region has 15 residues. V lost 4 bases, J lost 3 bases, and 3 bases stayed unmatched. The DNA for the CDR3 is TGTGCCAGCAGTTCAGCGGGAGGGAACTACAATGAGCAGTTCTTC. Translated, it gives CASSSAGGNYNEQFF.

The rearrangement links TRBV5-4 to TRBJ1-2; D may be TRBD1 (5 bases). V lost 1 base, J lost 3 bases, and 13 bases lay in between. Per germline, CDR1 SGHNT and CDR2 YYREEE (reference sequence). This CDR3 spans 15 amino acids. CDR3 DNA: TGTGCCAGCAGCTTGTCGGGCCTGGGGGACTATGGCTACACCTTC. It translates to CASSLSGLGDYGYTF.

The rearrangement links TRBV7-9 to TRBJ2-3; D perhaps matches TRBD1 (6 bases). The CDR3 sequence is 15 residues long. V lost 4 bases, J lost 1 base, and 12 bases lay in between. Germline CDR1 SEHNR, CDR2 FQNEAQ (reference sequence). The CDR3 loop reads CASSWAQGGTDTQYF. DNA of the CDR3: TGTGCCAGCAGCTGGGCACAGGGAGGCACAGATACGCAGTATTTT.

This clone has a handful of counts. The V and J genes are TRBV7-9 and TRBJ1-1; no definite D call. The V gene lost 6 bases and the J gene lost 7 bases, with 12 bases spanning the gap. CDR1 and CDR2 from the germline V gene are SEHNR and FQNEAQ (reference sequence). CDR3 size: 12 residues. The CDR3 nucleotides read TGTGCCAGCAGTTATTCGGGCGTTGAAGCTTTCTTT. Its translation is CASSYSGVEAFF.

The J gene is TRBJ2-5, the V gene TRBV28, with TRBD2 matching 14 bases. Trimming took 8 bases from V and 1 from J; bases not matched to a gene: 3. The CDR3 has 15 residues. Per the germline V gene, CDR1 is MDHEN and CDR2 is SYDVKM. This CDR3 is CASGGTSGSQETQYF. The CDR3 nucleotides read TGTGCCAGCGGCGGGACTAGCGGGAGCCAAGAGACCCAGTACTTC.

This clone has only one observation. The rearrangement uses TRBV19 and TRBJ1-1, with D possibly being TRBD1 (6 bases). V lost 5 bases and J lost 3, with 13 bases in between. Germline V lookup: CDR1 LNHDA, CDR2 SQIVND (reference sequence). The CDR3 is 14 residues long. In DNA form, the CDR3 reads TGTGCCAGTAGTGGGGGGGCGATGGACACTGAAGCTTTCTTT. This codes for CASSGGAMDTEAFF.

The chain couples TRBV4-3 to TRBJ1-1; 8 bases are shared with TRBD1. Germline V CDR1 and CDR2: LGHNA, YSLEER. The CDR3 consists of 16 residues. J gave up 4 bases and V 3 bases, and 10 bases lay outside the gene matches. The CDR3 nucleotides read TGCGCCAGCAGCCAGCACCTTGGACAGGGAGGCACTGAAGCTTTCTTT. It encodes CASSQHLGQGGTEAFF.

V and J are TRBV18 and TRBJ1-1, with no clear D. There are 14 residues in the CDR3. Trimming shortened V by 0 bases and J by 4 bases, and 9 bases separated the two germline ends. Germline lookup yields CDR1 KGHSH and CDR2 LQKENI. As DNA, the CDR3 is TGTGCCAGCTCACCACCGGCAAGATTCACTGAAGCTTTCTTT. Amino acid sequence: CASSPPARFTEAFF. Supplemented by reference TRBV18 and TRBJ1-1, the full variable domain reads NAGVMQNPRHLVRRRGQEARLRCSPMKGHSHVYWYRQLPEEGLKFMVYLQKENIIDESGMPKERFSAEFPKEGPSILRIQQVVRGDSAAYFCASSPPARFTEAFFGQGTRLTVV.

In nucleotides, the CDR3 is TGTGCCATCAGGGGCGGGGGGTCCGAGCAGTACTTC. Translation gives CAIRGGGSEQYF. The V and J genes are TRBV10-3 and TRBJ2-7; 8 nucleotides line up with TRBD2. This CDR3 contains 12 residues. V lost 6 bases and J lost 6; bases outside the gene matches: 4. Per germline, CDR1 ENHRY and CDR2 SYGVKD.

This clone has a single count. This chain connects TRBV7-2 to TRBJ1-2; the D gene is possibly TRBD1 (5 bases). Trimming shortened V by 5 bases and J by 8 bases, and 15 bases separated the two germline ends. The CDR3 has 13 residues. The germline V gene encodes CDR1 SGHTA and CDR2 FQGNSA. The DNA of the CDR3 is TGTGCCAGCAGCCCCCGGGGGGGAGGAGGCTACACCTTC. It translates to CASSPRGGGGYTF.